The 20 T cell receptor beta chains presented below share a single source sample, sequenced in a study of control samples from healthy donors and cancer patients. Some clones are missing from TCRdb's copy, which holds only in-frame ones; the method was immunoSEQ multiplex PCR. This sample carries about 34,000 clones, approximately 86% of them seen once, and the ten largest clones take less than 2%. The sample consisted of PBMCs. The receptors originated from a middle-aged woman with lung cancer.

This chain uses TRBV12-3 or TRBV12-4 with TRBJ1-2; D not certain. This CDR3 is 13 amino acids long. V was pared by 1 base and J by 4 bases, with 7 bases between. Here the CDR3 reads CASSLEGGYGYTF. For the CDR3, the DNA is TGTGCCAGCAGTTTAGAGGGAGGCTATGGCTACACCTTC.

The gene calls are TRBV19 and TRBJ2-7, with 7 bases fitting TRBD2. The V gene's germline CDR1 is LNHDA and CDR2 SQIVND (reference sequence). The CDR3 spans 14 residues. Unmatched junction bases numbered 15, after V lost 7 bases and J lost 9 bases. CDR3 protein: CASTLGPGGRRQYF. CDR3 bases: TGTGCCAGTACCTTAGGCCCCGGGGGGAGAAGGCAGTACTTC. Drawing the rest from reference TRBV19 and TRBJ2-7, the complete variable domain is DGGITQSPKYLFRKEGQNVTLSCEQNLNHDAMYWYRQDPGQGLRLIYYSQIVNDFQKGDIAEGYSVSREKKESFPLTVTSAQKNPTAFYLCASTLGPGGRRQYFGPGTRLTVT.

The V gene is TRBV5-4, the J gene TRBJ1-2, with a weak D call TRBD1 (5 bases). Germline V lookup: CDR1 SGHNT, CDR2 YYREEE (reference sequence). V lost 2 bases and J lost 0, with 8 bases in between. The length of the CDR3 is 14 residues. DNA for the CDR3: TGTGCCAGCAGCTTCCAGGGATCTAACTATGGCTACACCTTC. Its protein is CASSFQGSNYGYTF.

This chain uses TRBV19 with TRBJ2-7, with a possible D match to TRBD1 (6 bases). The CDR3 runs to 14 residues. Trimming removed 7 bases from V and 3 bases from J, with 16 bases in between. CDR1 is LNHDA and CDR2 is SQIVND in the germline V gene (reference sequence). The CDR3: CASTPGEGGYEQYF. DNA for the CDR3: TGTGCCAGTACCCCCGGCGAAGGGGGCTACGAGCAGTACTTC.

The chain joins TRBV6-6 to TRBJ1-3; possible D gene TRBD1, 6 bases. V lost 8 bases, J lost 6 bases, and 14 bases lay in between. This CDR3 contains 13 residues. The germline CDR1 and CDR2 sequences are MNHNY and SVGAGI (reference sequence). The DNA for the CDR3 is TGTGCCAGCCATAGGACAGAAGCAAACACCATATATTTT. It specifies CASHRTEANTIYF.

The genes are TRBV5-5 and TRBJ2-7; no definite D call. V lost 5 bases and J 2 bases, leaving 14 bases between the germline ends. CDR1 and CDR2 (germline): SGHKS, YYEKEE (reference sequence). CDR3 length: 14 residues. Here the CDR3 DNA reads TGTGCCAGCAGTTCGACACCTAACCCCTACGAGCAGTACTTC. This sequence encodes CASSSTPNPYEQYF. The full variable domain, completed using reference TRBV5-5 and TRBJ2-7, is DAGVTQSPTHLIKTRGQQVTLRCSPISGHKSVSWYQQVLGQGPQFIFQYYEKEERGRGNFPDRFSARQFPNYSSELNVNALLLGDSALYLCASSSTPNPYEQYFGPGTRLTVT.

The rearrangement joins TRBV11-3 to TRBJ2-7; 7 bases line up with TRBD1. The V segment lost 5 bases and the J segment 5 bases; nucleotides outside the gene matches: 9. Looked up from germline, CDR1 is SGHNT and CDR2 is YENEEA. This CDR3 comprises 14 residues. The CDR3 DNA follows: TGTGCCAGCAGCCAGACAGGGTCTGATCACGAGCAGTACTTC. It codes for CASSQTGSDHEQYF.

The chain couples TRBV6-4 to TRBJ2-3, with D perhaps matching TRBD1 or TRBD2 (5 bases each). Trimming took off 4 bases at V and 1 base at J, with 9 bases between the two ends. The germline V gene has CDR1 MRHNA and CDR2 SNTAGT. The CDR3 covers 14 residues. The CDR3 region is CASSALGGTDTQYF. The CDR3 coding sequence is TGTGCCAGCAGTGCACTGGGGGGCACAGATACGCAGTATTTT.

V usage is TRBV3-1 (or the pseudogene TRBV3-2) and J usage is TRBJ1-1, with TRBD1 matching over 10 bases. Germline V gene sequence: CDR1 LGHDT, CDR2 YNNKEL (reference sequence). After removal of 4 bases from V and 2 bases from J, the junction contained 7 bases not matched to a gene. The CDR3 length is 16 residues. CDR3 loop: CASSRDRGGQNTEAFF. CDR3 DNA: TGTGCCAGCAGCCGGGACAGGGGAGGCCAAAACACTGAAGCTTTCTTT.

V gene TRBV6-6 combines with J gene TRBJ1-5; D gene ambiguous. The germline V gene has CDR1 MNHNY and CDR2 SVGAGI (reference sequence). Trimming stripped 5 bases from V and 6 bases from J, with 8 bases between. This CDR3 comprises 12 residues. The CDR3 coding sequence is TGTGCCAGCAGTCCACCGGGTCAGCCCCAGCATTTT. Translating gives CASSPPGQPQHF.

This clone was found once. The rearrangement uses TRBV13 and TRBJ1-2; TRBD1 is a possible D gene (5 bases). V was trimmed by 5 bases and J by 3 bases, leaving 16 bases between them. Germline V gene lookup returns CDR1 PRHDT and CDR2 FYEKMQ (reference sequence). There are 15 residues in the CDR3. CDR3 residues: CASSPRDGWDYGYTF. The DNA for the CDR3 is TGTGCCAGCAGCCCTCGGGACGGCTGGGACTATGGCTACACCTTC.

This sequence joins TRBV28 and TRBJ2-7; TRBD2 might be the D (6 bases). CDR3 length: 14 amino acids. V was pared by 5 bases and J by 2 bases, with 13 bases between. Germline V CDR1 and CDR2: MDHEN, SYDVKM. In nucleotides, the CDR3 is TGTGCCAGCAGTCCCGGGGGACTCACCTACGAGCAGTACTTC. Amino acids: CASSPGGLTYEQYF.

The chain carries TRBV7-8 and TRBJ1-4; 7 nucleotides align to TRBD1. There are 14 residues in the CDR3. Germline values: CDR1 SGHVS, CDR2 FQNEAQ. With 4 bases clipped from V and 5 bases from J, the junction kept 4 bases outside the gene matches. The CDR3 protein is CASSYRGSNEKLFF. In DNA, the CDR3 is TGTGCCAGCAGCTACAGGGGATCGAATGAAAAACTGTTTTTT.

Here the CDR3 DNA reads TGTGCCAGCAGCTTGGAGACAGAGACCCAGTACTTC. Residues: CASSLETETQYF. The gene calls are TRBV5-8 and TRBJ2-5; D is unresolved. Germline-derived CDR1 and CDR2 are SGHTS and YDEGEE. V was shortened by 0 bases and J by 4 bases, with 4 bases between the two germline ends. CDR3 length equals 12 residues.

This clone was observed a single time. The junction departs from germline at one end; a sequencing error may be responsible. The CDR3 protein is CASSKGRDSLFF. The CDR3 DNA is TGTGCCAGCAGCAAAGGACGGGACAGCCTGTTTTTC. This sequence joins TRBV7-3 and TRBJ1-2, with 7 positions matching TRBD1. The germline V gene has CDR1 SGHTA and CDR2 FQGTGA. This CDR3 has 12 residues.

This chain joins TRBV6-5 and TRBJ1-1, with a tentative D call TRBD1 (5 bases). This CDR3 is built from 14 residues. Trimming left V 3 bases short and J 5 bases short, with 13 bases between. Germline V gene lookup returns CDR1 MNHEY and CDR2 SVGAGI. CDR3 bases: TGTGCCAGCAGTTATGAGGCAGGGAGTACTGAAGCTTTCTTT. Its translation: CASSYEAGSTEAFF.

This clone was counted between two and nine times. V usage is TRBV6-5 and J usage is TRBJ2-3; tentatively, D is TRBD1 (5 bases). The germline V and J ends were trimmed by 5 bases and 0 bases, with 12 bases remaining between them. This CDR3 is 15 amino acids long. Germline CDR1 and CDR2: MNHEY and SVGAGI. This chain's CDR3 is CASSRLGPSTDTQYF. The DNA of the CDR3 is TGTGCCAGCAGTAGGCTGGGGCCAAGCACAGATACGCAGTATTTT.

The chain's CDR3 is CASSRDSGLPQHF. In DNA, the CDR3 is TGTGCCAGCAGCCGGGACAGTGGACTTCCCCAGCATTTT. The chain joins TRBV5-8 to TRBJ1-5; 7 bases match TRBD1. Per the germline V gene, CDR1 is SGHTS and CDR2 is YDEGEE. Unmatched junction bases numbered 8, after V lost 4 bases and J lost 10 bases. This CDR3 comprises 13 residues.

The chain combines TRBV28 with TRBJ1-1; 9 bases map to TRBD1. CDR1 and CDR2 (germline): MDHEN, SYDVKM. The CDR3 has 18 residues. V shed 6 bases, J shed 7 bases, and the junction held 21 bases outside the gene matches. The DNA of the CDR3 is TGTGCCAGCAGGCGAATGGGGGGGACAGGGCCGAGGTGGGGTGAAGCTTTCTTT. As protein: CASRRMGGTGPRWGEAFF.

The count of this clone is one. The rearrangement uses TRBV10-3 and TRBJ1-1, with a weak D call TRBD1 (5 bases). The CDR3 consists of 14 residues. The V and J ends lost 2 bases and 4 bases respectively, with 11 bases between them. Germline CDR1 ENHRY, CDR2 SYGVKD. DNA of the CDR3: TGTGCCATCAGTGAGATCCAGGGTGGCACTGAAGCTTTCTTT. This translates into CAISEIQGGTEAFF.